Listed below are T cell receptor beta chains from one sample, sequenced in a study of T cell responses to AZD1222 COVID-19 vaccine. The method was immunoSEQ multiplex PCR; TCRdb's version includes in-frame clones alone and lacks a portion of them. The table records around 130,000 clones, 70% to 90% of them present only once. Sequenced material: peripheral blood, taken on day 0 of AZD1222 vaccination. The origin of the receptors is an adult in good health. Each CDR3 is given with its conserved first and last residue.

J	V	CDR3
TRBJ1-4	TRBV28	CASRESGQGGANEKLFF
TRBJ2-1	TRBV21-1	CASSKEKRGAINEQFF
TRBJ2-7	TRBV7-2	CASSSRDRGYEQYF
TRBJ1-2	TRBV6-1	CASSEVSTYGYTF
TRBJ1-1	TRBV18	CASSPPGRTEAFF
TRBJ1-5	TRBV4-1	CASSQDRTANQPQHF
TRBJ1-1	TRBV3-1/TRBV3-2	CASSQAAVRGAFF
TRBJ2-2	TRBV28	CASRPGRPGELFF
TRBJ2-2	TRBV29-1	CSVPGTSGEAGELFF
TRBJ2-4	TRBV25-1	CASHGGVKNIQYF
TRBJ2-3	TRBV13	CATAGGASNTQYF
TRBJ1-1	TRBV18	CASSPTGYTEAFF
TRBJ2-6	TRBV6-2/TRBV6-3	CASSGGVGANVLTF
TRBJ2-2	TRBV7-3	CASSLSGLGSGGELFF
TRBJ2-3	TRBV5-1	CASSLGTVTDTQYF
TRBJ1-5	TRBV27	CASSFTGTGSNQPQHF
TRBJ2-1	TRBV19	CASSIDRGANEQFF
TRBJ1-4	TRBV10-3	CASHSRTNEKLFF
TRBJ1-5	TRBV28	CASGPYPGGNQPQHF
TRBJ1-1	TRBV4-2	CASSQDPERMNTEAFF
TRBJ2-5	TRBV5-1	CASSGTGDGTQYF
TRBJ2-2	TRBV18	CASSLSLAGVDGELFF
TRBJ2-7	TRBV6-2/TRBV6-3	CASSQGGSYEQYF
TRBJ1-5	TRBV19	CASSTADVQPQHF
TRBJ2-5	TRBV27	CASSLRGTSGLETQYF
TRBJ1-4	TRBV6-4	CASSDLRGGGKLFF
TRBJ2-2	TRBV27	CASTWRRGTNTGELFF
TRBJ2-1	TRBV7-3	CASSSDRGGEQFF
TRBJ2-1	TRBV7-2	CASSLGTSGNEQFF
TRBJ1-3	TRBV2	CASSSGWGNTIYF
TRBJ2-7	TRBV7-6	CASSLGSGGSSYEQYF
TRBJ2-5	TRBV11-2	CASSYPGQGWETQYF